This entry lists 10 T cell receptor beta chains sequenced from one sample in a study of T cells in Graves' hyperthyroidism and ophthalmopathy. TCR beta CDR3 regions were amplified from RNA transcripts. The study used the HTBI primer set for a first-round RT-PCR of the TCR CDR3. MiXCR, run by TCRdb on the multiplex PCR reads, gives a single entry per CDR3 protein. The sample lists approximately 510,000 distinct CDR3 sequences; less than 25% were seen once. Sequencing was performed on blood. The receptors here all came from a young man with Graves' hyperthyroidism.

This clonotype was found many times. The CDR3 nucleotides are TGTGCCCGCGGGACAGGGGTGAACACTGAAGCTTTCTTT. Translating it yields CARGTGVNTEAFF. The chain has TRBV30 and TRBJ1-1; 10 bases fit TRBD1. The CDR3 spans 13 residues. V dropped 8 bases and J dropped 0; count of bases not matched to a gene: 3. Per the germline V gene, CDR1 is GTSNPN and CDR2 is SVGIG (reference sequence). The entire variable domain, with the rest obtained from reference TRBV30 and TRBJ1-1, is as follows: SQTIHQWPATLVQPVGSPLSLECTVEGTSNPNLYWYRQAAGRGLQLLFYSVGIGQISSEVPQNLSASRPQDRQFILSSKKLLLSDSGFYLCARGTGVNTEAFFGQGTRLTVV.

This clonotype was seen a few times. J is TRBJ2-5 and V is TRBV2; D perhaps matches TRBD2 (7 bases). Germline CDR1 SNHLY, CDR2 FYNNEI. Trimming took off 6 bases at V and 7 bases at J, with 12 bases between the two ends. The CDR3 has 12 residues. CDR3 protein: CASRQGGGTQYF. CDR3 in DNA: TGTGCCAGCAGACAGGGAGGGGGGACCCAGTACTTC.

In its sample, this clonotype was seen many times. The chain combines TRBV12-3 or TRBV12-4 with TRBJ2-5; 11 bases agree with TRBD1. CDR3 size: 15 residues. V lost 6 bases to trimming and J lost 5 bases; unmatched junction nucleotides: 8. The CDR3 is CASSPRTGGSETQYF. The DNA of the CDR3 is TGTGCCAGCAGCCCCCGGACAGGGGGCTCCGAGACCCAGTACTTC.

This clonotype was seen ten or more times. The rearrangement uses TRBV11-2 and TRBJ1-1; a weak D match, TRBD1 (6 bases). Germline CDR1 SGHAT, CDR2 FQNNGV. The CDR3 runs 15 residues. The germline V and J ends were trimmed by 5 bases and 0 bases, with 13 bases remaining between them. CDR3 sequence (DNA): TGTGCCAGCAGCCAACAGGGTGCCATGAACACTGAAGCTTTCTTT. Translation gives CASSQQGAMNTEAFF.

This clonotype occurred many times. The rearrangement uses TRBV19 and TRBJ1-1; D may be TRBD1 (6 bases). The CDR3 contains 14 residues. Per germline, CDR1 LNHDA and CDR2 SQIVND (reference sequence). V shed 4 bases and J shed 1 base, with 10 bases lying between them. The CDR3 spells CASSTHRENTEAFF. DNA for the CDR3: TGTGCCAGTAGTACCCACAGGGAGAACACTGAAGCTTTCTTT.

The chain couples TRBV2 to TRBJ1-5; tentatively, D is TRBD1 (5 bases). Trimming took 6 bases from V and 2 from J, leaving 17 bases between them. This CDR3 spans 16 amino acids. Germline CDR1 is SNHLY and CDR2 is FYNNEI. CDR3 sequence reads: CASRETGGGGNQPQHF. CDR3 nucleotide sequence: TGTGCCAGCAGGGAGACGGGGGGGGGAGGCAATCAGCCCCAGCATTTT. The full variable domain, its missing parts supplied by reference TRBV2 and TRBJ1-5, is EPEVTQTPSHQVTQMGQEVILRCVPISNHLYFYWYRQILGQKVEFLVSFYNNEISEKSEIFDDQFSVERPDGSNFTLKIRSTKLEDSAMYFCASRETGGGGNQPQHFGDGTRLSIL.

This clonotype was counted many times. The chain joins TRBV27 to TRBJ2-3, with 9 nucleotides matching TRBD2. This CDR3 contains 14 residues. Germline V gene sequence: CDR1 MNHEY, CDR2 SMNVEV (reference sequence). Germline trimming cut 4 bases from V and 3 bases from J; bases unmatched to any gene: 2. DNA for the CDR3: TGTGCCAGCAGTTCGCGGGGGGGAACAGATACGCAGTATTTT. Translating it yields CASSSRGGTDTQYF.

The CDR3 is CASSPELAGGYEQYF. CDR3 DNA: TGTGCCAGCTCACCCGAGCTAGCGGGGGGCTACGAGCAGTACTTC. The chain carries TRBV12-3 or TRBV12-4 and TRBJ2-7; 11 nucleotides agree with TRBD2. The junction had 9 bases not matched to a gene; V was cut back by 8 bases and J by 3 bases. This CDR3 has 15 residues.

This clonotype was counted at least ten times. The chain links TRBV6-1 to TRBJ2-6, with 9 bases aligning to TRBD1. With V trimmed by 8 bases and J by 0 bases, 5 bases remained unmatched. The CDR3 has 16 amino acids. The germline V gene encodes CDR1 MNHNS and CDR2 SASEGT. The CDR3: CASYPTGGSGANVLTF. The CDR3 region has the DNA TGTGCCAGCTATCCGACAGGGGGCTCTGGGGCCAACGTCCTGACTTTC.

By proportion, this clonotype is medium-sized. This chain uses TRBV6-5 with TRBJ1-5; D ambiguous. Germline V CDR1 and CDR2: MNHEY, SVGAGI. This CDR3 has 13 amino acids. V shed 1 base and J shed 2 bases, with 3 bases lying between them. CDR3 region: CASSYFRNQPQHF. The CDR3 DNA follows: TGTGCCAGCAGTTACTTTCGCAATCAGCCCCAGCATTTT.